This TCR beta chain was captured by sequencing in a study of CD8+CD57+ T cells in acquired aplastic anemia. Overall study context: Sorted CD4+ plus CD8+ cells gave DNA averaging about 3 ug.

Study outcomes and limitations: Comparison of patients with controls identified about 27 shared CD8+ CDR3 sequences. For CD8+ Simpson's diversity, patients and controls showed no significant difference.

This clonotype was recorded many times. What it binds is unknown. Genomic DNA constituted the template upon which TCR beta VDJ and CDR3 profiling was performed. TCRdb fed the reads into MiXCR, producing one record per CDR3 protein. The table has 150,000 to 200,000 distinct CDR3 sequences, about 48% seen once. J lost 4 bases, V lost 0 bases, and 10 bases had no gene match. Germline values: CDR1 SGHAT, CDR2 FQNNGV. This CDR3 is 17 amino acids long. Sequencing was done on patients that had shown CD8+CD57+ cell expansion by flow cytometry. Severe acquired aplastic anemia affected all patients. The chain links TRBV11-2 to TRBJ2-7, with 9 bases aligning to TRBD2. The sequence came from a human donor with aplastic anemia. The specimen sequenced was sorted CD4+, CD8+, or CD8+CD57+ T cells (not recorded which) from PBMCs. The CDR3 DNA follows: TGTGCCAGCAGCTTAGATCTAGGGCGGGAGGGTCGGTACGAGCAGTACTTC. Translated, it gives CASSLDLGREGRYEQYF. The full variable domain, rest sourced from reference TRBV11-2 and TRBJ2-7, is EAGVAQSPRYKIIEKRQSVAFWCNPISGHATLYWYQQILGQGPKLLIQFQNNGVVDDSQLPKDRFSAERLKGVDSTLKIQPAKLEDSAVYLCASSLDLGREGRYEQYFGPGTRLTVT.